The entry that follows covers one TCR beta chain sequence. Its target is unknown. Expressed TCRB transcripts were sequenced after all isolated RNA was converted to cDNA. Sequencing was performed with immunoSEQ multiplex PCR; in TCRdb, only in-frame clones are kept and a portion is missing. The repertoire holds about 320,000 clones, with 14% as singletons. The data belong to a study of beta chain features in type 1 diabetes. Study-level results: In patients and controls equally, PCR might favor templates that are shorter.

Source material: central memory CD4+ T cells from blood. The receptor comes from a man younger than 40 in good health.

The chain's CDR3 is CASSQVSGGDTQYF. DNA of the CDR3: TGTGCCAGCAGCCAAGTTTCGGGAGGTGATACGCAGTATTTT. The chain employs TRBV14 and TRBJ2-3; the match to TRBD2 covers 7 bases. Trimming cost V 1 base and J 6 bases; bases outside gene matches: 4. The CDR3 is 14 amino acids. Germline assignment: CDR1 SGHDN and CDR2 FVKESK.